Here is one TCR beta chain with its context. The antigen is undetermined. This record comes from a study of T-cell memory formation after mild COVID-19. Study background: Across donors, TCR clusters were largely donor specific. Broader study findings: Clones that shrank (day 15 to 85) were balanced CD4/CD8, whereas later expanders leaned CD4+.

TCRdb reanalysed the 5' RACE reads using MiXCR and keeps one entry per CDR3 protein. The sample lists about 270,000 distinct CDR3 sequences; more than 15% were seen once. The CDR3 totals 14 residues. Germline values: CDR1 MNHEY, CDR2 SVGEGT. V lost 5 bases to trimming and J lost 2 bases; unmatched junction nucleotides: 4. Sequencing was carried out using PBMCs or a T cell subset sorted from them (not recorded which). This clonotype was sampled from a man aged 18 to 30 who had mild COVID-19 (a few samples of this study predate the infection). Cell type and time point are not known. This chain uses TRBV6-2 or TRBV6-3 with TRBJ2-7; TRBD1 matches at 9 bases. CDR3 in amino acids: CASSNRQGAYEQYV. In DNA, the CDR3 is TGTGCCAGCAGTAACAGACAGGGGGCCTACGAGCAGTACGTC.